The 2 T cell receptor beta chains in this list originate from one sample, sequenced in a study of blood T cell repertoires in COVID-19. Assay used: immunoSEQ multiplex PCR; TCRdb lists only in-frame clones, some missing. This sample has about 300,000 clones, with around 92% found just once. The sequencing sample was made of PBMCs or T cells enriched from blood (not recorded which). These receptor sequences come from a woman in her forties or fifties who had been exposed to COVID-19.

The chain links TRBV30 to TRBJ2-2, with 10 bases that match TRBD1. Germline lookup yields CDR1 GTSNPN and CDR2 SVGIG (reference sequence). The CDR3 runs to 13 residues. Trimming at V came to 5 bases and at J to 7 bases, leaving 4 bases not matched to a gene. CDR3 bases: TGTGCCTGGGCCGGACAGGGGGTCGGGGAGCTGTTTTTT. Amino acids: CAWAGQGVGELFF.

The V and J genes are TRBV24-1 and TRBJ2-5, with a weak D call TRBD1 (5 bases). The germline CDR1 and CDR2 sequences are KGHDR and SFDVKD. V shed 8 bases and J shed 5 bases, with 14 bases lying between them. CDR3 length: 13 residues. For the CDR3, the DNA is TGTGCCACCATGGGAAGGGGTGGTGAGACCCAGTACTTC. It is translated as CATMGRGGETQYF.